The source of this T cell receptor (beta chain) is a study of vaccination and CD4 T cells after COVID-19. Looking at the study overall: Median draw time for post-COVID samples was 80 to 110 days post-diagnosis (range 35 to 161). Median time from second vaccine dose to sampling was roughly 65 days (14 to 241). Overlapping spike pools from SARS-CoV-2 and HCoV-NL63, HCoV-OC43 and HCoV-229E served as culture stimuli.

An Oncomine TCR Beta short-read assay was used to sequence the DNA from cultured CD4+ T cells. TCRdb redid the calling of the PCR reads with MiXCR, one entry per CDR3 protein. The table shows about 23,000 distinct CDR3 sequences, with around 69% occurring only once. The V end lost 5 bases, the J end lost 1 base, and 14 bases lay between the germline ends. CDR3 length: 15 amino acids. Germline V gene sequence: CDR1 SGHTA, CDR2 FQGNSA. As regards this clonotype: Its antigen remains unknown.

Noted treatment: approximately nine-day PBMC culture with coronavirus spike peptide pools or control peptides (ViraFEST assay). The material sequenced was CD4+ T cells from blood, cultured in vitro, taken after SARS-CoV-2 vaccination. The receptor was derived from a human donor who received a COVID-19 vaccine. V gene TRBV7-2 combines with J gene TRBJ1-1; possible D gene TRBD1, 5 bases. The CDR3 coding sequence is TGTGCCAGCAGCCAGGCCGCAGGGTGGAACACTGAAGCTTTCTTT. Protein sequence: CASSQAAGWNTEAFF. The whole variable domain, remainder taken from reference TRBV7-2 and TRBJ1-1, is GAGVSQSPSNKVTEKGKDVELRCDPISGHTALYWYRQSLGQGLEFLIYFQGNSAPDKSGLPSDRFSAERTGGSVSTLTIQRTQQEDSAVYLCASSQAAGWNTEAFFGQGTRLTVV.